This T cell receptor beta chain appears in the sequencing data of a study of radiation and T cells in renal cell carcinoma. Study-level findings and limits: In blood, top tumor clones expanded by 2 weeks, shrinking by 4.

Some clones are missing from TCRdb's copy, which holds only in-frame ones; the method was immunoSEQ multiplex PCR. Here the sample spans about 130,000 clones, 81% being singletons. Note on this clone: As yet, its antigen is unknown.

Between the trimmed V and J ends, which lost 4 bases and 0 bases, there was a span of 1 base. Germline V gene data show CDR1 as MNHEY and CDR2 as SMNVEV (reference sequence). CDR3 length: 11 amino acids. The sample's time point: blood 2 weeks post-SBRT. The treatment denotes: 15 Gy SBRT to primary tumor, nephrectomy 4 weeks later. Radiation-treated patients gave blood at baseline, week 2 and week 4. The tumor was a clear cell renal cell carcinoma. The chain is built from TRBV27 and TRBJ2-7; no reliable D call. This specimen was blood, taken from a patient whose treatment included radiotherapy and nephrectomy. The clonotype was recovered from a man aged 50-60 years with renal cell carcinoma. The CDR3 reads CASSSSYEQYF. The CDR3 DNA sequence: TGTGCCAGCAGTTCCTCCTACGAGCAGTACTTC.